The present T cell receptor (beta chain) was sequenced within a study of human T cells and chemical hapten exposure. Study results and limitations: There was alopecia in the donors, so their immune response may differ from that of healthy people.

This clonotype was detected ten times or more. No antigen is known for it. This CDR3 is built from 17 residues. Between the trimmed V and J ends, which lost 1 base and 0 bases, there was a span of 10 bases. Germline CDR1 is LNHDA and CDR2 is SQIVND (reference sequence). Indicated time point: patch test 1, 2 weeks after DPC sensitization. The treatment is: therapeutic diphenylcyclopropenone sensitization with weekly scalp DPC. TCRdb ran MiXCR on the RACE reads and lists one entry per CDR3 protein. The sample has about 71,000 distinct CDR3 sequences, approximately 9.8% seen once. This material consisted of whole blood, taken in connection with sensitization to the hapten diphenylcyclopropenone (DPC). The chain joins TRBV19 to TRBJ2-6; weak D call: TRBD2 (5 bases). The TCR was taken from a woman in her thirties or forties with alopecia areata. Some clones in this sample may be carry-over from other donors' samples. Written as DNA, the CDR3 is TGTGCCAGTAGTATAGGGACGGGATACTCTGGGGCCAACGTCCTGACTTTC. This codes for CASSIGTGYSGANVLTF. Supplemented by reference TRBV19 and TRBJ2-6, the full variable domain reads DGGITQSPKYLFRKEGQNVTLSCEQNLNHDAMYWYRQDPGQGLRLIYYSQIVNDFQKGDIAEGYSVSREKKESFPLTVTSAQKNPTAFYLCASSIGTGYSGANVLTFGAGSRLTVL.